Listed here are 21 T cell receptor beta chains from one sample, sequenced in a study of T cell changes during pregnancy in multiple sclerosis. Data came from immunoSEQ multiplex PCR; TCRdb stores just in-frame clones and leaves some out. The table includes tens of thousands of clones, approximately 92% detected once. The sequencing used peripheral blood, collected in the third trimester of pregnancy. These receptor sequences come from a female donor in good health, enrolled as a control in a pregnancy study.

This chain links TRBV13 with TRBJ2-1, with 7 bases identical to TRBD2. Germline V gene sequence: CDR1 PRHDT, CDR2 FYEKMQ (reference sequence). The CDR3 has 14 residues. Trimming removed 5 bases from V and 9 bases from J; junction bases left unmatched: 10. The CDR3 sequence: CASSPTSDRSEQFF. CDR3 nucleotide sequence: TGTGCCAGCAGCCCCACTAGCGATCGGAGTGAGCAGTTCTTC.

This rearrangement joins TRBV29-1 to TRBJ2-1; 13 bases fit TRBD2. The CDR3 runs to 14 residues. Trimming cost V 6 bases and J 9 bases; bases outside gene matches: 8. The germline V gene has CDR1 SQVTM and CDR2 ANQGSEA. CDR3 DNA: TGCAGCGTCGTGGGACTAGCGGGACTGGTTGAGCAGTTCTTC. It yields the protein CSVVGLAGLVEQFF.

The V and J genes are TRBV7-9 and TRBJ1-2; 7 nucleotides match TRBD1. This CDR3 is 14 amino acids long. The ends lost 7 bases at V and 0 bases at J; junction bases unmatched: 5. Germline loops: CDR1 SEHNR, CDR2 FQNEAQ (reference sequence). CDR3 in amino acids: CASTPQGTNYGYTF. CDR3 DNA sequence: TGTGCCAGCACCCCACAGGGGACTAACTATGGCTACACCTTC.

This rearrangement joins TRBV6-6 to TRBJ1-1, with TRBD1 matching 12 bases. V shed 4 bases and J 5 bases; nucleotides not matched to a gene: 8. The CDR3 is made up of 16 amino acids. Germline-derived CDR1 and CDR2 are MNHNY and SVGAGI (reference sequence). Written as DNA, the CDR3 is TGTGCCAGCAGTTCCCCCGGGACAGGGGGCTATACTGAAGCTTTCTTT. Translated: CASSSPGTGGYTEAFF.

This chain joins TRBV10-3 and TRBJ2-3; TRBD2 might be the D (7 bases). V was shortened by 0 bases and J by 2 bases, with 9 bases between the two germline ends. Germline values: CDR1 ENHRY, CDR2 SYGVKD. The CDR3 totals 15 residues. The DNA for the CDR3 is TGTGCCATCAGTGAGTCGGCGGGGGCCACAGATACGCAGTATTTT. Translation gives CAISESAGATDTQYF.

The rearrangement uses TRBV7-8 and TRBJ2-7; 7 bases fit TRBD1. After removal of 6 bases from V and 5 bases from J, the junction contained 7 bases not matched to a gene. CDR3 length equals 13 residues. Germline CDR1 is SGHVS and CDR2 is FQNEAQ. In DNA, the CDR3 is TGTGCCAGCAGTACCAGGGGGAAGGACGAGCAGTACTTC. Protein: CASSTRGKDEQYF. Combining the CDR3 with reference TRBV7-8 and TRBJ2-7 gives the whole variable domain GAGVSQSPRYKVAKRGQDVALRCDPISGHVSLFWYQQALGQGPEFLTYFQNEAQLDKSGLPSDRFFAERPEGSVSTLKIQRTQQEDSAVYLCASSTRGKDEQYFGPGTRLTVT.

This chain connects TRBV18 to TRBJ2-7, with D maybe TRBD1 (5 bases). Deletions cut 2 bases from V and 3 bases from J, with 11 bases between. Looked up from germline, CDR1 is KGHSH and CDR2 is LQKENI. There are 14 residues in the CDR3. The DNA of the CDR3 is TGTGCCAGCTCACCAGGGGCGGAGAGCTACGAGCAGTACTTC. This gives the protein CASSPGAESYEQYF. The whole variable domain, filled in from reference TRBV18 and TRBJ2-7, reads NAGVMQNPRHLVRRRGQEARLRCSPMKGHSHVYWYRQLPEEGLKFMVYLQKENIIDESGMPKERFSAEFPKEGPSILRIQQVVRGDSAAYFCASSPGAESYEQYFGPGTRLTVT.

This chain connects TRBV28 to TRBJ2-7, with D perhaps matching TRBD1 (6 bases). V was cut by 3 bases and J by 2 bases, with 8 bases left in between. The CDR3 loop spans 13 amino acids. Germline V gene lookup returns CDR1 MDHEN and CDR2 SYDVKM. The CDR3 bases are TGTGCCAGCAGTTTTAGGACAGCCTACGAGCAGTACTTC. As protein: CASSFRTAYEQYF. Using reference TRBV28 and TRBJ2-7 for the parts outside the CDR3, the full variable domain is DVKVTQSSRYLVKRTGEKVFLECVQDMDHENMFWYRQDPGLGLRLIYFSYDVKMKEKGDIPEGYSVSREKKERFSLILESASTNQTSMYLCASSFRTAYEQYFGPGTRLTVT.

This clone appeared a single time. The chain links TRBV28 to TRBJ1-1; D is unclear. The CDR3 is made up of 15 amino acids. V lost 5 bases, J lost 0 bases, and 13 bases lay in between. CDR1 and CDR2 from the germline V gene are MDHEN and SYDVKM. The CDR3 sequence: CASSQHNSVNTEAFF. The CDR3 DNA follows: TGTGCCAGCAGTCAACACAATAGCGTGAACACTGAAGCTTTCTTT.

This clone was seen just once. Here the CDR3 DNA reads TGCAGTGCAAGTGGGGGGGGGACCCAGTACTTC. Its translation is CSASGGGTQYF. The rearrangement joins TRBV20-1 to TRBJ2-5; 7 nucleotides align to TRBD2. The CDR3 covers 11 residues. Germline V CDR1 and CDR2: DFQATT, SNEGSKA (reference sequence). After removal of 6 bases from V and 7 bases from J, the junction contained 5 bases not matched to a gene.

This rearrangement joins TRBV27 to TRBJ1-2, with TRBD1 matching 9 bases. V lost 3 bases, J lost 5 bases, and 16 bases stayed unmatched. CDR1 is MNHEY, CDR2 SMNVEV, per germline (reference sequence). The CDR3 is 18 amino acids. The DNA for the CDR3 is TGTGCCAGCAGTTTTACAGGGACAGGGCCCCATCTTGGGTATGGCTACACCTTC. Its protein is CASSFTGTGPHLGYGYTF.

The CDR3 reads CASSLLLASGGTYEQYF. The CDR3 DNA reads as TGCGCCAGCAGCCTCCTCCTAGCTAGCGGGGGGACGTACGAGCAGTACTTC. This rearrangement joins TRBV4-1 to TRBJ2-7; 11 nucleotides line up with TRBD2. V lost 4 bases, J lost 4 bases, and 12 bases stayed unmatched. Germline assignment: CDR1 MGHRA and CDR2 YSYEKL. The CDR3 covers 17 residues.

In this sample, this clone turned up once. This chain links TRBV7-9 with TRBJ1-1; weak D call: TRBD1 (5 bases). The CDR3 contains 14 residues. The ends were cut back, 3 bases at V and 1 base at J, with 9 bases in the middle. Germline assignment: CDR1 SEHNR and CDR2 FQNEAQ (reference sequence). The CDR3 coding sequence is TGTGCCAGCAGCTTGGGGCTGGGGAACACTGAAGCTTTCTTT. It specifies CASSLGLGNTEAFF.

The chain is built from TRBV10-3 and TRBJ2-3; 7 bases map to TRBD1. The CDR3 spans 15 residues. Trimming at V came to 10 bases and at J to 0 bases, leaving 10 bases not matched to a gene. The germline gives CDR1 ENHRY, CDR2 SYGVKD. In nucleotides, the CDR3 is TGTGCCACCCGGGACAGTTATTCTAGCACAGATACGCAGTATTTT. Its protein product is CATRDSYSSTDTQYF.

The sample holds one count of this clone. This chain uses TRBV7-9 with TRBJ1-1, with 8 bases fitting TRBD1. V lost 1 base and J lost 5; bases outside the gene matches: 6. CDR3 length: 15 residues. Germline CDR1 is SEHNR and CDR2 is FQNEAQ (reference sequence). The CDR3 coding sequence is TGTGCCAGCAGCTTAGATGTCAGGGGGCAAACTGAAGCTTTCTTT. It is translated as CASSLDVRGQTEAFF.

Only one count was recorded for this clone. V usage is TRBV2 and J usage is TRBJ2-3; weak D call: TRBD2 (6 bases). Trimming removed 6 bases at V and 2 bases at J, with 12 bases between. CDR3 length: 14 amino acids. Germline V CDR1 and CDR2: SNHLY, FYNNEI. The CDR3 protein is CASRATRITDTQYF. The CDR3 coding sequence is TGTGCCAGCAGAGCGACTAGGATCACAGATACGCAGTATTTT.

The chain carries TRBV5-1 and TRBJ2-1, with TRBD2 matching 8 bases. V lost 0 bases and J lost 12; bases outside the gene matches: 8. Per the germline V gene, CDR1 is SGHRS and CDR2 is YFSETQ. The CDR3 is made up of 14 amino acids. CDR3 residues: CASSLEGSGAWQFF. CDR3 nucleotides: TGCGCCAGCAGCTTGGAGGGTAGCGGGGCTTGGCAGTTCTTC.

This CDR3 reads CASSQVVRGSANEKLFF. CDR3 DNA: TGTGCCAGCAGCCAAGTTGTGCGAGGTTCAGCTAATGAAAAACTGTTTTTT. The genes are TRBV4-2 and TRBJ1-4; unclear D gene. There are 17 residues in the CDR3. Between the trimmed V and J ends, which lost 1 base and 3 bases, there was a span of 15 bases. Looked up from germline, CDR1 is LGHNA and CDR2 is YNFKEQ.

The rearrangement uses TRBV6-1 and TRBJ1-1; D perhaps matches TRBD1 (5 bases). This CDR3 comprises 14 residues. Germline CDR1 is MNHNS and CDR2 is SASEGT. With 7 bases removed from V and 3 bases from J, the gap between germline ends came to 15 bases. The CDR3 coding sequence is TGTGCCAGCATTCGCAGGGCGAGGTACACTGAAGCTTTCTTT. Translating it yields CASIRRARYTEAFF.

The chain recombines TRBV27 with TRBJ2-2; a possible D gene is TRBD2 (6 bases). Trimming stripped 4 bases from V and 5 bases from J, with 8 bases between. In germline, CDR1 is MNHEY, CDR2 SMNVEV (reference sequence). This CDR3 has 13 residues. Here the CDR3 DNA reads TGTGCCAGCAGTTGGAGGGAAACCGGGGAGCTGTTTTTT. The encoded protein is CASSWRETGELFF.

The chain is built from TRBV18 and TRBJ2-1; 7 positions match TRBD2. The V gene's germline CDR1 is KGHSH and CDR2 LQKENI. The CDR3 runs to 17 residues. V lost 2 bases to trimming and J lost 7 bases; unmatched junction nucleotides: 14. The CDR3 region has the DNA TGTGCCAGCTCACCAAGTCTCCGGGAGGTGACTAAAAATGAGCAGTTCTTC. This sequence encodes CASSPSLREVTKNEQFF.